Each of the 4 T cell receptor beta chains below was sequenced from the same sample in a study of cytomegalovirus exposure and HLA in healthy donors. Primers for the PCR totalled 60 Vbeta and 13 Jbeta. Using immunoSEQ multiplex PCR, the repertoire was profiled, and TCRdb retains in-frame clones only, with some absent. The sample yields approximately 280,000 clones, 75% to 90% seen once. The sample taken for sequencing was PBMCs. The receptors stem from a man aged 35-49 years in good health and CMV-seropositive.

The chain uses TRBV4-1 and TRBJ2-3; 14 positions agree with TRBD2. J gave up 4 bases and V 3 bases, and 6 bases lay outside the gene matches. This CDR3 is built from 17 residues. CDR1 is MGHRA, CDR2 YSYEKL, per germline. In DNA, the CDR3 is TGCGCCAGCAGCCAGCGGGGACTAGCGGGAGTAGCAGATACGCAGTATTTT. This sequence encodes CASSQRGLAGVADTQYF.

V gene TRBV10-1 combines with J gene TRBJ2-7, with D perhaps matching TRBD1 (5 bases). CDR3 length equals 15 residues. Trimming removed 9 bases at V and 7 bases at J, with 25 bases between. Germline lookup yields CDR1 WNHNN and CDR2 SYGVQD (reference sequence). CDR3 in amino acids: CASPGRTWGTGEQYF. For the CDR3, the DNA is TGCGCCAGTCCTGGACGGACATGGGGTACGGGTGAGCAGTACTTC.

V and J are TRBV7-9 and TRBJ2-7, with TRBD2 as a possible D gene (5 bases). The V gene lost 6 bases and the J gene lost 2 bases, with 17 bases spanning the gap. This CDR3 contains 15 residues. Germline lookup yields CDR1 SEHNR and CDR2 FQNEAQ (reference sequence). In DNA form, the CDR3 reads TGTGCCAGCAGGAATCCGGAGGAACCACCCTACGAGCAGTACTTC. Translated: CASRNPEEPPYEQYF.

The chain is built from TRBV11-3 and TRBJ2-2, with D unclear. The germline V gene encodes CDR1 SGHNT and CDR2 YENEEA. Trimming cost V 1 base and J 1 base, with 10 bases left between them. The CDR3 length is 16 residues. CDR3 DNA sequence: TGTGCCAGCAGCTTAGGTCCTTTTCGGAACACCGGGGAGCTGTTTTTT. Translated, it gives CASSLGPFRNTGELFF.